This T cell receptor (beta chain) was identified during a study of vaccination and CD4 T cells after COVID-19. Trimming at V came to 6 bases and at J to 3 bases, leaving 9 bases not matched to a gene. There are 16 residues in the CDR3. The germline gives CDR1 SGHTA, CDR2 FQGTGA. This clonotype has only a few counts. Its antigen remains unidentified. Cultured CD4+ T-cell DNA underwent Oncomine TCR Beta short-read sequencing. TCRdb re-derived calls from the PCR reads in MiXCR, one entry per CDR3 protein. The sample carries some 15,000 distinct CDR3 sequences, about 30% recorded once. Treatment noted: roughly 10-day PBMC culture with coronavirus spike peptide pools or control peptides (ViraFEST assay). After expanding antigen-specific T cells with peptide pools, ViraFEST sequenced their TCRs.

Sequencing used cultured CD4+ T cells from blood. This receptor was taken from a human donor with COVID-19. The gene calls are TRBV7-3 and TRBJ2-2; 8 bases are a match to TRBD2. The CDR3, as DNA: TGTGCCAGCAGTCCGGGGGGGCAAGGGTACACCGGGGAGCTGTTTTTT. Encoded protein: CASSPGGQGYTGELFF.